This T cell receptor (beta chain) was captured by sequencing in a study of cytomegalovirus exposure and HLA in healthy donors. Overall study results and limits: While the bulk of TCR sequences proved rare, some public TCRs turned up in many donors.

The germline gives CDR1 LNHDA, CDR2 SQIVND (reference sequence). The CDR3 is made up of 12 amino acids. The germline V and J ends were trimmed by 3 bases and 5 bases, with 7 bases remaining between them. About this clone itself: Its specificity is unknown.

In the PCR, 60 Vbeta and 13 Jbeta primers were used. The table came from immunoSEQ multiplex PCR; TCRdb's copy has only in-frame clones and leaves some out. The data hold over 100,000 clones, with around three fifths observed a single time. The rearrangement links TRBV19 to TRBJ1-2, with D hard to call. The TCR comes from a woman aged 40-49 years in good health and CMV-seropositive. The sequenced material came from PBMCs. The CDR3 sequence is CASSMVAYGYTF. CDR3 in DNA: TGTGCCAGTAGTATGGTCGCGTATGGCTACACCTTC.